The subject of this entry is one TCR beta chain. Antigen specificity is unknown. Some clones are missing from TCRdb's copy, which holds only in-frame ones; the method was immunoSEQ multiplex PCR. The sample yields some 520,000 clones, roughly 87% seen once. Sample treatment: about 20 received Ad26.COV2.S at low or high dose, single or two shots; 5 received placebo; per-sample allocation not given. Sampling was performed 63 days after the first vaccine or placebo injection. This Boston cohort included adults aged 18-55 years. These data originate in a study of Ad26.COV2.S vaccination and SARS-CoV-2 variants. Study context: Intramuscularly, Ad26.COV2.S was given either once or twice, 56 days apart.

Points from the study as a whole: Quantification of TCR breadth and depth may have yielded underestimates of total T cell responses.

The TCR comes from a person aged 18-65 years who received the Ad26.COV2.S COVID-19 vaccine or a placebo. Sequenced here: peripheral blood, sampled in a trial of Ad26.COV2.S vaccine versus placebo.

CDR3 sequence: CASSFTTRGEQYF. The DNA of the CDR3 is TGCGCCAGCAGCTTTACGACGCGGGGCGAGCAGTACTTC. The V call is TRBV5-1, the J call TRBJ2-7; D may be TRBD2 (6 bases). The CDR3 runs to 13 residues. Germline values: CDR1 SGHRS, CDR2 YFSETQ. The V end was cut by 2 bases, the J end by 6 bases, with 12 bases between.